This T cell receptor (beta chain) was identified during a study of shared clonotypes between healthy human individuals. Study as a whole: The cohort comprised a couple of women and a few men. Their ages spanned 18 to 49 years.

Assay used: immunoSEQ multiplex PCR; TCRdb lists only in-frame clones, some missing. The sample records some 470,000 clones, 76% being singletons. Genomic DNA of unsorted samples came from some 90 million PBMCs. Points on this clone: The antigen remains undetermined.

V was cut by 2 bases and J by 7 bases, with 0 bases left in between. CDR1 SEHNR and CDR2 FQNEAQ come from the germline V gene (reference sequence). The length of the CDR3 is 10 residues. General study findings and limits: Sequencing depth was predicted to influence how clonotypes are shared among donors.

The rearrangement joins TRBV7-9 to TRBJ1-5; D is ambiguous. Sequencing was carried out using PBMCs. The receptor's source is a woman aged 40 to 50 in good health. Some clones in this sample may be carry-over from other donors' samples. CDR3 nucleotides: TGTGCCAGCAGCTTACAGCCCCAGCATTTT. This sequence encodes CASSLQPQHF.